The entry that follows covers one T cell receptor (beta chain) sequence. Its antigen is not identified. The sample originates from a study of T cell repertoires in cytomegalovirus infection. TCRdb re-analysed the reads in MiXCR, keeping a single row per CDR3 protein. The sample shows 40,000 to 55,000 distinct CDR3 sequences, about a fifth of them seen only once. This TCR derives from a human donor in good health (CMV status not recorded). Some clones in this sample may be carry-over from other donors' samples. The sample here was CD8+ T cells from cultured PBMCs, taken from culture after CMV antigen stimulation.

DNA for the CDR3: TGTGCCAGCAGTTACGAGGGGGCTATGAACACTGAAGCTTTCTTT. The encoded protein is CASSYEGAMNTEAFF. The chain has TRBV7-2 and TRBJ1-1, with 7 nucleotides matching TRBD1. J was trimmed by 0 bases and V by 6 bases; bases with no gene match: 7. Germline CDR1 is SGHTA and CDR2 is FQGNSA. The CDR3 totals 15 residues.